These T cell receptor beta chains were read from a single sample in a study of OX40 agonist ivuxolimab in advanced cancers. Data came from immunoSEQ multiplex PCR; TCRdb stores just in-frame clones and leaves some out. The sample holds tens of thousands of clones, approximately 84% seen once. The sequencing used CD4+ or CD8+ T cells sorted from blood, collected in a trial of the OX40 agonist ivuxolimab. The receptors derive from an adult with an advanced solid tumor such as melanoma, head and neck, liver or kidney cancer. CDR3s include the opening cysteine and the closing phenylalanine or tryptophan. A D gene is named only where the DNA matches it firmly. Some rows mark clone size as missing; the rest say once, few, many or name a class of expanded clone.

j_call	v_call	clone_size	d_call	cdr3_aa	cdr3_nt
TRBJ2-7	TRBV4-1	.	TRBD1	CASSQESNFRDSTYEQYF	TGCGCCAGCAGCCAAGAGAGTAATTTTAGGGACAGTACCTACGAGCAGTACTTC
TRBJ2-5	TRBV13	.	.	CASSPPVQDPQETQYF	TGTGCCAGCAGCCCACCCGTCCAGGACCCCCAAGAGACCCAGTACTTC
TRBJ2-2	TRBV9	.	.	CASSVRAGELFF	TGTGCCAGCAGCGTTCGGGCCGGGGAGCTGTTTTTT
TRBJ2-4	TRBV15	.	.	CATSAQGFSTDLAKNIQYF	TGTGCCACCAGCGCCCAGGGGTTTAGTACTGACCTAGCCAAAAACATTCAGTACTTC
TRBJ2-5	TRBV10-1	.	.	CASSDGRVGETQYF	TGCGCCAGCAGTGATGGAAGGGTCGGGGAGACCCAGTACTTC
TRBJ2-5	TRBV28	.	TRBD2	CASSFAAGGPQETQYF	TGTGCCAGCAGTTTCGCAGCGGGAGGTCCCCAAGAGACCCAGTACTTC
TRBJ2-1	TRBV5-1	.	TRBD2	CASQRGSHSYNEQFF	TGCGCCAGCCAGCGGGGGAGCCACTCCTACAATGAGCAGTTCTTC
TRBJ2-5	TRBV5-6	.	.	CASSADWQETQYF	TGTGCCAGCAGCGCGGACTGGCAAGAGACCCAGTACTTC
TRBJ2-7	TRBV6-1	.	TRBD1	CASREGQAVVEQYF	TGTGCCAGCAGAGAAGGACAGGCGGTTGTAGAACAGTACTTC
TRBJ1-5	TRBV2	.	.	CASRSEGGSNQPQHF	TGTGCCAGCAGGAGCGAGGGGGGGAGCAATCAGCCCCAGCATTTT
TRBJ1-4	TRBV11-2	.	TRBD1	CASSSGQSYNEKLFF	TGTGCCAGCAGCTCGGGACAGAGTTATAATGAAAAACTGTTTTTT
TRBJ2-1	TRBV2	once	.	CASSERLPVEQFF	TGTGCCAGCAGTGAGCGGCTCCCGGTTGAGCAGTTCTTC
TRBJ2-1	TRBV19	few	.	CASSIGGAREQFF	TGTGCCAGTAGTATCGGAGGGGCACGGGAGCAGTTCTTC
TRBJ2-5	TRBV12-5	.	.	CASRWKEETQYF	TGTGCTAGTCGATGGAAAGAAGAGACCCAGTACTTC
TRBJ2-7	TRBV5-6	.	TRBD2	CASSEAGGSYEQYF	TGTGCCAGCAGCGAAGCGGGAGGTAGCTACGAGCAGTACTTC
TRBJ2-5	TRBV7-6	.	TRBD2	CASSLGAGEGETQYF	TGTGCCAGCAGCTTAGGGGCGGGAGAGGGAGAGACCCAGTACTTC
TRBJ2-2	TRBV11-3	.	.	CASSLTVIGELFF	TGTGCCAGCAGCTTGACAGTCATCGGGGAGCTGTTTTTT
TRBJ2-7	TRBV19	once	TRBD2	CASSSPGGSSYEQYF	TGTGCCAGTAGTTCCCCGGGCGGGAGCTCCTACGAGCAGTACTTC
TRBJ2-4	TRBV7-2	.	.	CASSPDWAELGAAKNIQYF	TGTGCCAGCAGCCCCGACTGGGCAGAATTGGGGGCGGCCAAAAACATTCAGTACTTC
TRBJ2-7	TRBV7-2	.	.	CASSLVGGEAYEQYF	TGTGCCAGCAGCTTAGTTGGCGGGGAAGCCTACGAGCAGTACTTC
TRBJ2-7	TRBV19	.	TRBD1	CASSIGQGVTYEQYF	TGTGCCAGTAGTATAGGACAGGGGGTAACCTACGAGCAGTACTTC
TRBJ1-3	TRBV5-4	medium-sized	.	CASSLGGPSSGNTIYF	TGTGCCAGCAGCTTGGGGGGACCGAGCTCTGGAAACACCATATATTTT
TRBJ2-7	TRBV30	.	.	CAWGVWGISYEQYF	TGTGCCTGGGGTGTCTGGGGGATATCCTACGAGCAGTACTTC
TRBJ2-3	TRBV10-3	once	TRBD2	CAISEAGATDTQYF	TGTGCCATCAGTGAGGCGGGAGCCACAGATACGCAGTATTTT
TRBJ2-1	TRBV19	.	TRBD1	CASARTGGENNEQFF	TGTGCCAGTGCCCGGACAGGGGGCGAAAACAATGAGCAGTTCTTC
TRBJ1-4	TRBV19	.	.	CASGVATNEKLFF	TGTGCCAGTGGGGTAGCAACTAATGAAAAACTGTTTTTT
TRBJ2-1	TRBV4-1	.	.	CASSQDLGLGAYKQFF	TGCGCCAGCAGCCAAGATCTGGGGCTAGGGGCCTATAAGCAGTTCTTC
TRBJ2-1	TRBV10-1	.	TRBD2	CASSEGALLGGRSYNEQFF	TGCGCCAGCAGTGAGGGCGCCCTCCTGGGCGGGAGGTCCTACAATGAGCAGTTCTTC
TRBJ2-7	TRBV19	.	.	CASSIDFIGGPGYEQYF	TGTGCCAGTAGTATAGATTTCATTGGGGGGCCCGGCTACGAGCAGTACTTC
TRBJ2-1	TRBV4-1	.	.	CASRRGEGAANEQFF	TGCGCCAGCAGACGAGGGGAAGGGGCCGCCAATGAGCAGTTCTTC
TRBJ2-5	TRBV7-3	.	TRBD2	CASSLMSGSPETQYF	TGTGCCAGCAGCTTAATGAGCGGGAGTCCGGAGACCCAGTACTTC
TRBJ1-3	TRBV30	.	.	CAWSPTPPPRSGNTIYF	TGTGCCTGGAGCCCTACCCCCCCGCCTCGGTCCGGAAACACCATATATTTT
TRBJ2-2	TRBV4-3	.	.	CASSPSGATGELFF	TGCGCCAGCAGCCCCAGCGGAGCGACCGGGGAGCTGTTTTTT
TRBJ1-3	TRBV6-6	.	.	CASSAGLSSGNTIYF	TGTGCCAGCAGTGCGGGCCTAAGCTCTGGAAACACCATATATTTT
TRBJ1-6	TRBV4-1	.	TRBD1	CASSQVGQGHSPLHF	TGCGCCAGCAGCCAAGTTGGACAGGGCCATTCACCCCTCCACTTT
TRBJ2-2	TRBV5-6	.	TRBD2	CASSLGGGNTGELFF	TGTGCCAGCAGCTTAGGCGGGGGGAACACCGGGGAGCTGTTTTTT
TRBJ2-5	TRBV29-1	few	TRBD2	CSVKRGEEETQYF	TGCAGCGTGAAGCGGGGAGAGGAAGAGACCCAGTACTTC
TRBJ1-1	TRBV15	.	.	CATSDRMNTEAFF	TGTGCCACCAGCGACAGGATGAACACTGAAGCTTTCTTT
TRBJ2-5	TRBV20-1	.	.	CSAREGETQYF	TGCAGTGCTAGAGAAGGAGAGACCCAGTACTTC
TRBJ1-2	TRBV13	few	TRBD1	CASSPRYSRGRDPYGYTF	TGTGCCAGCAGCCCCAGATACTCCAGGGGGCGAGATCCCTATGGCTACACCTTC
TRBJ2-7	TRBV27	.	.	CARSTGRTAPYEQYF	TGTGCCAGAAGTACCGGGCGGACGGCACCCTACGAGCAGTACTTC
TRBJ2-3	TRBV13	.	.	CASSLVATSTDTQYF	TGTGCCAGCAGCTTAGTGGCAACTTCCACAGATACGCAGTATTTT
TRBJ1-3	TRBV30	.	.	CAWSAGGSGNTIYF	TGTGCCTGGAGCGCGGGGGGCTCTGGAAACACCATATATTTT
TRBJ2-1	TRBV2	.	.	CASRKETFSSYNEQFF	TGTGCCAGCAGGAAAGAGACTTTTAGCTCCTACAATGAGCAGTTCTTC
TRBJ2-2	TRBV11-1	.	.	CASSLGSAGELFF	TGTGCCAGCAGCCTAGGTAGTGCCGGGGAGCTGTTTTTT
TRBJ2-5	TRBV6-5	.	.	CASSYRQGMQTQYF	TGTGCCAGCAGTTATCGGCAGGGTATGCAGACCCAGTACTTC
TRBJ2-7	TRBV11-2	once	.	CASSHPAQGSYEQYF	TGTGCCAGCAGCCACCCGGCGCAGGGCTCATACGAGCAGTACTTC
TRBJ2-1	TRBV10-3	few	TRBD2	CAISGATSGRAYNEQFF	TGTGCCATCAGTGGAGCGACTAGCGGGAGGGCCTACAATGAGCAGTTCTTC
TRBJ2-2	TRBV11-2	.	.	CASSSPVLGTGELFF	TGTGCCAGCAGCTCTCCAGTCCTGGGGACCGGGGAGCTGTTTTTT
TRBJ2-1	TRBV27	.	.	CASSVRGRDNEQFF	TGTGCCAGCAGTGTTAGGGGTAGGGACAATGAGCAGTTCTTC
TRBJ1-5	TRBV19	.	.	CASRDLIGGNQPQHF	TGTGCCAGTAGGGATTTAATCGGGGGCAATCAGCCCCAGCATTTT
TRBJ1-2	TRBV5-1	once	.	CASSLRENSRGYTF	TGCGCCAGCAGCTTACGGGAAAACTCGAGGGGCTACACCTTC